A selection of T cell receptor beta chains follows, all from one sample in a study of T cells after yellow fever vaccination. In TCRdb, the 5' RACE reads were re-called with MiXCR into one record per CDR3 protein. The sample holds about 340,000 distinct CDR3 sequences, almost 4% seen once. The sequences come from PBMCs, collected 5 days after the yellow fever booster vaccination. These receptors were obtained from a young man who received the YFV17D yellow fever vaccine. CDR3s include the opening cysteine and the closing phenylalanine or tryptophan. Each record gives: V gene, clone size, D gene, J gene, CDR3 DNA, CDR3 protein. A D gene is named only where the DNA matches it firmly. Rows give clone size only sometimes, using once, few, many, or a class for an expanded clone.

V: TRBV7-2; size: many; D: TRBD1; J: TRBJ1-1; DNA: TGTGCCAGCAGCCGCGGGGCAGGGGGTTTCGCTTTCTTT; CDR3: CASSRGAGGFAFF
V: TRBV5-1; size: few; D: NA; J: TRBJ2-5; DNA: TGCGCCAGCAGCCCTGATCCGGGGGCGGGGGAGACCCAGTACTTC; CDR3: CASSPDPGAGETQYF
V: TRBV3-1; size: few; D: NA; J: TRBJ1-5; DNA: TGTGCCAGCAGCCAAGGACAGCTCGGGGCGCAGCCCCAGCATTTT; CDR3: CASSQGQLGAQPQHF
V: TRBV20-1; size: many; D: NA; J: TRBJ1-5; DNA: TGCAGTGCTAGCCCCCTGCGGGTCCTCAGGCAGCCCCAGCATTTT; CDR3: CSASPLRVLRQPQHF
V: TRBV5-1; size: NA; D: NA; J: TRBJ2-5; DNA: TGCGCCAGCAGCTTGGAAGCAGTAAGAGAGACCCAGTACTTC; CDR3: CASSLEAVRETQYF
V: TRBV20-1; size: NA; D: NA; J: TRBJ1-5; DNA: TGCAGCTCTGGGGAGGCGGGGAATGGACCCCAGCATTTT; CDR3: CSSGEAGNGPQHF
V: TRBV7-2; size: many; D: TRBD2; J: TRBJ2-3; DNA: TGTGCCAGCAGCTTACGGCGGGGGGTAGATACGCAGTATTTT; CDR3: CASSLRRGVDTQYF
V: TRBV20-1; size: many; D: NA; J: TRBJ1-4; DNA: TGCAGTGCTACCCCGGCGGGGGGCAGTGAAAAACTGTTTTTT; CDR3: CSATPAGGSEKLFF
V: TRBV5-5; size: NA; D: NA; J: TRBJ1-6; DNA: TGTGCCAGCAGCTTGAGGATCCCAGATTCACCCCTCCACTTT; CDR3: CASSLRIPDSPLHF
V: TRBV6-6; size: few; D: TRBD1; J: TRBJ1-4; DNA: TGTGCCAGCAGACCTACAGGGGGGCGTAATGAAAAACTGTTTTTT; CDR3: CASRPTGGRNEKLFF
V: TRBV10-3; size: NA; D: NA; J: TRBJ1-2; DNA: TGTGCCATCAGTGTCTCCGCAGATAACTATGGCTACACCTTC; CDR3: CAISVSADNYGYTF
V: TRBV10-3; size: NA; D: NA; J: TRBJ1-2; DNA: TGTGCCATCAGTGAACCCCGGTTCCCCTACACCTTC; CDR3: CAISEPRFPYTF
V: TRBV9; size: NA; D: NA; J: TRBJ1-6; DNA: TGTGCCAGCAGCGTAGGTTTCGGGAATTCACCCCTCCACTTT; CDR3: CASSVGFGNSPLHF
V: TRBV29-1; size: few; D: NA; J: TRBJ1-2; DNA: TGCAGCGTTGTGGTAAACTATGGCTACACCTTC; CDR3: CSVVVNYGYTF
V: TRBV7-9; size: NA; D: TRBD2; J: TRBJ2-7; DNA: TGTGCCAGCCGGGGGGGGAGCTCCTACGAGCAGTACTTC; CDR3: CASRGGSSYEQYF
V: TRBV21-1; size: NA; D: NA; J: TRBJ1-5; DNA: TGTGCCAGCAGGCGGGAAATGCAGCCCCAGCATTTT; CDR3: CASRREMQPQHF
V: TRBV2; size: few; D: NA; J: TRBJ2-5; DNA: TGTGCCAGCAGTGAAGCCCGACAGCAAGAGACCCAGTACTTC; CDR3: CASSEARQQETQYF
V: TRBV24-1; size: few; D: TRBD2; J: TRBJ2-2; DNA: TGTGCCACCAGTGATATCCGGGGGGTGACCGGGGAGCTGTTTTTT; CDR3: CATSDIRGVTGELFF
V: TRBV5-5; size: few; D: NA; J: TRBJ2-3; DNA: TGTGCCAGCAGCTTGCTCGTTCGGGGTGGCGATACGCAGTATTTT; CDR3: CASSLLVRGGDTQYF
V: TRBV6-6; size: few; D: NA; J: TRBJ1-4; DNA: TGTGCCAGCAGTTACCGCAACCCAAGTACAAGACTGTTTTTT; CDR3: CASSYRNPSTRLFF
V: TRBV4-1; size: many; D: TRBD1; J: TRBJ2-5; DNA: TGCGCCAGCAGCCCACAAACAGGGGGCTGGGAGACCCAGTACTTC; CDR3: CASSPQTGGWETQYF
V: TRBV3-1; size: NA; D: TRBD2; J: TRBJ2-4; DNA: TGTGCCAGCAGCCCTGTCGTCGCGGGGGGGAACATTCAGTACTTC; CDR3: CASSPVVAGGNIQYF